Listed here is a single T cell receptor (beta chain). Data came from immunoSEQ multiplex PCR; TCRdb stores just in-frame clones and leaves some out. This table has over 50,000 clones, about 89% appearing once. Blood was sampled at baseline, cycle 4 day 1, and cycle 7 day 1. V was clipped by 0 bases and J by 8 bases; unmatched bases: 6. Germline-derived CDR1 and CDR2 are SGHRS and YFSETQ. This CDR3 comprises 15 residues. This sample stems from a study of OX40 agonist ivuxolimab in advanced cancers. This material consisted of CD4+ or CD8+ T cells sorted from blood, taken in a trial of the OX40 agonist ivuxolimab. The TCR originated in an adult with an advanced solid tumor such as melanoma, head and neck, liver or kidney cancer. This sequence joins TRBV5-1 and TRBJ2-1; TRBD1 agrees at 9 bases. The CDR3 region is CASSLGGQGWDEQFF. The DNA for the CDR3 is TGCGCCAGCAGCTTGGGGGGACAGGGATGGGATGAGCAGTTCTTC. Full variable domain (remainder filled in from reference TRBV5-1 and TRBJ2-1): KAGVTQTPRYLIKTRGQQVTLSCSPISGHRSVSWYQQTPGQGLQFLFEYFSETQRNKGNFPGRFSGRQFSNSRSEMNVSTLELGDSALYLCASSLGGQGWDEQFFGPGTRLTVL.